This T cell receptor beta chain comes out of a study of cytomegalovirus exposure and HLA in healthy donors. In the case of this clone: Its antigen is not known.

CDR3 length equals 14 residues. The V end was cut by 4 bases, the J end by 5 bases, with 12 bases between. Germline V gene data show CDR1 as SGDLS and CDR2 as YYNGEE. Overall study findings and caveats: Data from an earlier analysis indicated that most TCR beta V segments were productive either about 87% or about 30% of the time. What a later analysis reportedly showed was that an Asian-associated ancestry cluster had fewer N-insertions than the roughly 700-donor mean. A missense DCLRE1C variant was associated with V- and J-gene trimming of TCR beta chains in a later analysis, and an independent cohort replicated the association.

It was with 60 Vbeta and 13 Jbeta primers that the PCR ran. The repertoire was sequenced with immunoSEQ multiplex PCR; TCRdb's copy has only in-frame clones and lacks some. The sample lists roughly 130,000 clones, 73% occurring once. The gene calls are TRBV9 and TRBJ1-4; TRBD1 might be the D (5 bases). What was sequenced was PBMCs. This clonotype was obtained from a woman aged 40 to 50 in good health and CMV-seropositive. The CDR3 loop reads CASSPGGFNEKLFF. Here the CDR3 DNA reads TGTGCCAGCAGCCCCGGGGGATTCAATGAAAAACTGTTTTTT.